Sequencing of this T cell receptor beta chain was carried out in a study of T-cell memory formation after mild COVID-19. This clonotype was seen many times. V dropped 0 bases and J dropped 2 bases, with 8 bases sitting between them. The CDR3 is made up of 15 amino acids. Per the germline V gene, CDR1 is LGHNA and CDR2 is YNFKEQ. MiXCR was run by TCRdb on the 5' RACE reads, yielding one entry per CDR3 protein. Seen here are roughly 320,000 distinct CDR3 sequences, around 30% observed once, and the top ten hold roughly 13%. This TCR came from an adult woman who had mild COVID-19 (a few samples of this study predate the infection). Cell type and time point are not known. The chain combines TRBV4-2 with TRBJ1-5, with a possible D match to TRBD1 (5 bases). The specimen was PBMCs or a T cell subset sorted from them (not recorded which). The CDR3 is CASSQERGGNQPQHF. The DNA for the CDR3 is TGTGCCAGCAGCCAAGAACGGGGCGGCAATCAGCCCCAGCATTTT.